The 19 T cell receptor beta chains presented below share a single source sample, sequenced in a study of spatial heterogeneity in lung cancer. These receptors' targets are unknown. Time point here: sample taken at primary tumor resection. TCRdb reprocessed the 5' RACE reads with MiXCR, giving one entry per CDR3 protein. The sample contains 17,000 or so distinct CDR3 sequences, approximately 5.8% of which appear only once. General study findings and limits: Counts of expanded intratumoral alpha and beta TCRs tracked tumor mutation counts.

The input for sequencing was lung tumor tissue, taken at surgery. These receptors all stem from a male donor with early-stage non-small cell lung cancer.

The chain has TRBV19 and TRBJ1-5; 7 bases agree with TRBD1. The CDR3 covers 15 residues. CDR1 and CDR2 (germline): LNHDA, SQIVND (reference sequence). V was clipped by 7 bases and J by 2 bases; unmatched bases: 8. The CDR3 nucleotides are TGTGCCAGTACTACCGACAGGGTAGGCAATCAGCCCCAGCATTTT. It yields the protein CASTTDRVGNQPQHF.

Turning to this clonotype: Being one base from a much bigger clone, this may be a read error. The chain uses TRBV28 and TRBJ2-7, with D maybe TRBD1 (6 bases). Germline CDR1 reads MDHEN; CDR2 reads SYDVKM. Trimming shortened V by 6 bases and J by 6 bases, and 15 bases separated the two germline ends. This CDR3 has 13 residues. The chain's CDR3 is CASRFPRGPEQYF. The CDR3, as DNA: TGTGCCAGCAGATTCCCCAGGGGCCCCGAGCAGTACTTC.

The table lists this clonotype with many counts. The chain links TRBV5-1 to TRBJ2-3; possible D gene TRBD2, 6 bases. Germline CDR1 reads SGHRS; CDR2 reads YFSETQ. V shed 0 bases and J shed 1 base, with 12 bases lying between them. There are 16 residues in the CDR3. CDR3 nucleotide sequence: TGCGCCAGCAGCTTGGCCCCGGGGGAGGGCACAGATACGCAGTATTTT. As protein: CASSLAPGEGTDTQYF.

As to this clonotype: A much larger clonotype is one base distant, so this may be a read error. The V and J genes are TRBV7-8 and TRBJ2-7, with 8 bases identical to TRBD2. V trimming: 4 bases; J trimming: 6 bases; junction bases outside the gene matches: 8. Per the germline V gene, CDR1 is SGHVS and CDR2 is FQNEAQ. The CDR3 loop spans 14 amino acids. Here the CDR3 DNA reads TGTGCCAGCAGCTCATTGGCAGCGGGAGTCGAGCAGTACTTC. It yields the protein CASSSLAAGVEQYF.

This clonotype was seen ten or more times. This chain joins TRBV29-1 and TRBJ1-2, with 7 bases fitting TRBD1. Losses at the gene ends were 6 bases for V and 3 bases for J; bases not matched to a gene: 7. This CDR3 is built from 13 residues. From germline, CDR1 is SQVTM and CDR2 ANQGSEA. The CDR3 sequence: CSVRQGMDYGYTF. Here the CDR3 DNA reads TGCAGCGTCCGACAGGGTATGGACTATGGCTACACCTTC.

This rearrangement joins TRBV20-1 to TRBJ2-7; no clear D. This CDR3 spans 13 amino acids. Trimming stripped 6 bases from V and 0 bases from J, with 12 bases between. Germline CDR1 and CDR2: DFQATT and SNEGSKA (reference sequence). This chain's CDR3 is CSARTASSYEQYF. CDR3 in DNA: TGCAGTGCCCGGACCGCGAGCTCCTACGAGCAGTACTTC.

This clonotype was found many times. The chain combines TRBV7-2 with TRBJ2-2; D unclear. This CDR3 comprises 15 residues. The ends were cut back, 2 bases at V and 2 bases at J, with 9 bases in the middle. Per germline, CDR1 SGHTA and CDR2 FQGNSA. This chain's CDR3 is CASSLIPQNTGELFF. CDR3 coding DNA: TGTGCCAGCAGCTTAATCCCTCAAAACACCGGGGAGCTGTTTTTT.

This clonotype was counted at least ten times. The rearrangement uses TRBV7-9 and TRBJ1-5; 9 nucleotides match TRBD1. The CDR3 length is 15 residues. After removal of 1 base from V and 4 bases from J, the junction contained 2 bases not matched to a gene. CDR1 and CDR2 (germline): SEHNR, FQNEAQ (reference sequence). In DNA form, the CDR3 reads TGTGCCAGCAGCTTAGGGACAGGGGATAATCAGCCCCAGCATTTT. It is translated as CASSLGTGDNQPQHF.

This clonotype has ten or more counts. The chain joins TRBV6-5 to TRBJ1-5; 11 nucleotides align to TRBD1. The germline V gene encodes CDR1 MNHEY and CDR2 SVGAGI. The V and J ends lost 5 bases and 6 bases, in that order; junction bases with no gene match: 9. This CDR3 spans 16 amino acids. The CDR3 nucleotides are TGTGCCAGCAGTCCCCGGGACAGGGGGATCAGTCAGCCCCAGCATTTT. It translates to CASSPRDRGISQPQHF.

This clonotype came up many times. The chain links TRBV11-2 to TRBJ2-2; 8 nucleotides line up with TRBD1. The germline CDR1 and CDR2 sequences are SGHAT and FQNNGV. The CDR3 loop spans 15 amino acids. J lost 6 bases, V lost 2 bases, and 5 bases had no gene match. Here the CDR3 DNA reads TGTGCCAGCAGCTTACAGGGGGCAGAGGCCGGGGAGCTGTTTTTT. This translates into CASSLQGAEAGELFF.

The genes are TRBV9 and TRBJ2-5, with D perhaps matching TRBD1 or TRBD2 (5 bases each). V was clipped by 4 bases and J by 5 bases, with 18 bases between them. From germline, CDR1 is SGDLS and CDR2 YYNGEE. This CDR3 is built from 15 residues. CDR3 amino acids: CASSPPTGAVETQYF. CDR3 nucleotide sequence: TGTGCCAGCAGCCCCCCGACCGGGGCGGTGGAGACCCAGTACTTC.

The table lists this clonotype with many counts. The gene calls are TRBV20-1 and TRBJ2-3; D is perhaps TRBD1 or TRBD2 (5 bases each). Germline CDR1 is DFQATT and CDR2 is SNEGSKA (reference sequence). V was cut by 3 bases and J by 3 bases, with 16 bases left in between. CDR3 length: 15 residues. The CDR3 DNA reads as TGCAGTGCTAGTATACGGCTTTGGGGGACAGATACGCAGTATTTT. It specifies CSASIRLWGTDTQYF.

This clonotype has a count of ten or more. The rearrangement links TRBV6-2 or TRBV6-3 to TRBJ2-3; D not resolved. The CDR3 covers 12 residues. CDR1 and CDR2 (germline): MNHEY, SVGEGT. Trimming removed 4 bases at V and 0 bases at J, with 2 bases between. As DNA, the CDR3 is TGTGCCAGCAGTTCCAGCACAGATACGCAGTATTTT. This gives the protein CASSSSTDTQYF.

This clonotype was seen ten or more times. This chain uses TRBV6-1 with TRBJ2-1; 13 nucleotides line up with TRBD2. V was pared by 2 bases and J by 4 bases, with 8 bases of the junction left unmatched. Looked up from germline, CDR1 is MNHNS and CDR2 is SASEGT. There are 18 residues in the CDR3. The CDR3 sequence: CASSERTSGSRSYNEQFF. CDR3 DNA sequence: TGTGCCAGCAGTGAACGGACTAGCGGGAGCCGGTCGTACAATGAGCAGTTCTTC.

This clonotype is judged large. V and J are TRBV11-2 and TRBJ2-1; D unresolved. The V and J ends lost 2 bases and 1 base respectively, with 9 bases between them. The CDR3 has 15 amino acids. CDR1 is SGHAT and CDR2 is FQNNGV in the germline V gene. CDR3 amino acids: CASSLNVNSYNEQFF. The CDR3 nucleotides read TGTGCCAGCAGCTTAAACGTCAATTCCTACAATGAGCAGTTCTTC.

This clonotype was observed many times. The rearrangement links TRBV5-1 to TRBJ1-2, with D uncertain. Trimming pared 0 bases from V and 0 bases from J, leaving 12 bases between. Germline loops: CDR1 SGHRS, CDR2 YFSETQ. This CDR3 has 16 residues. The CDR3 DNA reads TGCGCCAGCAGCTTGGAATTCGGGCCAGCTAACTATGGCTACACCTTC. Translating gives CASSLEFGPANYGYTF.

By share, this clonotype ranks as medium-sized. This rearrangement joins TRBV14 to TRBJ1-2; TRBD1 aligns across 7 bases. The CDR3 totals 13 residues. With 0 bases clipped from V and 7 bases from J, the junction kept 2 bases outside the gene matches. Germline loops: CDR1 SGHDN, CDR2 FVKESK. Here the CDR3 reads CASSQERTGGYTF. In DNA form, the CDR3 reads TGTGCCAGCAGCCAAGAACGGACAGGTGGCTACACCTTC.

Ten or more counts support this clonotype. The chain is built from TRBV5-6 and TRBJ1-5; D is perhaps TRBD1 (5 bases). Germline lookup yields CDR1 SGHDT and CDR2 YYEEEE. V was shortened by 4 bases and J by 1 base, with 6 bases between the two germline ends. The CDR3 spans 13 residues. CDR3 coding DNA: TGTGCCAGCAGCCCAGGGAGCAATCAGCCCCAGCATTTT. Protein sequence: CASSPGSNQPQHF.

This clonotype was seen many times. The genes are TRBV20-1 and TRBJ1-6, with D hard to call. Germline V CDR1 and CDR2: DFQATT, SNEGSKA (reference sequence). The CDR3 runs to 15 residues. V was trimmed by 3 bases and J by 8 bases, leaving 17 bases between them. The CDR3 nucleotides read TGCAGTGCTAGTGGATACTCCACCGGGGATTCACCCCTCCACTTT. Translating it yields CSASGYSTGDSPLHF.